Below are 20 T cell receptor beta chains sequenced from a single sample in a study of blood T cells in healthy people across ages. It was with a sample-barcoded 5' primer and a J-beta primer mix that a second PCR of about 6 to 12 cycles was run. TCRdb fed the 5' RACE reads into MiXCR, producing one record per CDR3 protein. The table lists about 800,000 distinct CDR3 sequences, 58% of them singletons, with approximately 20% in the top ten. Specimen: blood. The receptors originated from a man aged 25-45 years in good health.

The gene calls are TRBV5-5 and TRBJ2-7; 9 bases align to TRBD2. The CDR3 has 16 residues. The germline V gene encodes CDR1 SGHKS and CDR2 YYEKEE (reference sequence). The J segment lost 1 base and the V segment lost 1 base, leaving 6 bases of the junction unmatched. CDR3 residues: CASSLSLAGLSYEQYF. The DNA of the CDR3 is TGTGCCAGCAGCTTGTCCCTAGCGGGGCTTTCCTACGAGCAGTACTTC.

This chain uses TRBV6-5 with TRBJ2-1, with D perhaps matching TRBD2 (6 bases). CDR1 and CDR2 (germline): MNHEY, SVGAGI. The V and J ends lost 0 bases and 2 bases respectively, with 11 bases between them. The CDR3 covers 16 residues. The CDR3 is CASSYSEGLPYNEQFF. The CDR3 DNA sequence: TGTGCCAGCAGTTACTCGGAGGGCCTCCCCTACAATGAGCAGTTCTTC.

This chain uses TRBV6-2 or TRBV6-3 with TRBJ1-2; unclear D gene. Germline V gene data show CDR1 as MNHEY and CDR2 as SVGEGT. V lost 9 bases, J lost 6 bases, and 11 bases lay in between. This CDR3 is 11 amino acids long. This chain's CDR3 is CARFVMNGYTF. The CDR3 nucleotides read TGTGCCAGATTCGTGATGAATGGCTACACCTTC.

The rearrangement joins TRBV2 to TRBJ1-2; D call uncertain. V was clipped by 7 bases and J by 6 bases, with 15 bases between them. This CDR3 region has 13 residues. Germline V gives CDR1 SNHLY, CDR2 FYNNEI. CDR3 nucleotide sequence: TGTGCCAGCATTCCCGACACAAAACATGGCTACACCTTC. This translates into CASIPDTKHGYTF.

This clonotype was observed a few times. The chain carries TRBV24-1 and TRBJ2-1; 9 nucleotides align to TRBD1. Germline V gene data show CDR1 as KGHDR and CDR2 as SFDVKD. The CDR3 consists of 15 residues. The V segment lost 4 bases and the J segment 5 bases; nucleotides outside the gene matches: 5. The CDR3 DNA reads as TGTGCCACCAGTGACGCCGGGACAGGGAACAATGAGCAGTTCTTC. Encoded protein: CATSDAGTGNNEQFF.

The chain recombines TRBV27 with TRBJ1-2, with D tentatively TRBD1 (6 bases). This CDR3 has 15 residues. The germline V gene has CDR1 MNHEY and CDR2 SMNVEV (reference sequence). V was cut by 2 bases and J by 2 bases, with 12 bases left in between. The CDR3 nucleotides are TGTGCCAGCAGTTTAAGGACAGTGGGGAACTATGGCTACACCTTC. It yields the protein CASSLRTVGNYGYTF.

This clonotype was counted a few times. The genes are TRBV7-2 and TRBJ2-1; TRBD2 is a possible D gene (5 bases). The germline V gene has CDR1 SGHTA and CDR2 FQGNSA. The length of the CDR3 is 13 residues. Trimming cost V 6 bases and J 9 bases, with 15 bases left between them. CDR3 DNA: TGTGCCAGCAGATCCGACTATTTTAGTGAGCAGTTCTTC. This translates into CASRSDYFSEQFF. Variable domain in full (rest from reference TRBV7-2 and TRBJ2-1): GAGVSQSPSNKVTEKGKDVELRCDPISGHTALYWYRQSLGQGLEFLIYFQGNSAPDKSGLPSDRFSAERTGGSVSTLTIQRTQQEDSAVYLCASRSDYFSEQFFGPGTRLTVL.

V usage is TRBV4-1 and J usage is TRBJ2-3; D call uncertain. The V gene's germline CDR1 is MGHRA and CDR2 YSYEKL. The CDR3 sequence is 14 residues long. V dropped 0 bases and J dropped 2 bases, with 6 bases sitting between them. The CDR3 here is CASSQDLPTDTQYF. For the CDR3, the DNA is TGCGCCAGCAGCCAAGACTTACCCACAGATACGCAGTATTTT.

This clonotype was detected only a few times. The J gene is TRBJ1-2, the V gene TRBV6-2 or TRBV6-3; D unresolved. Trimming shortened V by 6 bases and J by 4 bases, and 15 bases separated the two germline ends. Germline CDR1 and CDR2: MNHEY and SVGEGT. The CDR3 has 14 amino acids. CDR3 sequence: CASRVGPELYGYTF. CDR3 DNA: TGTGCCAGCAGGGTCGGGCCAGAGCTCTATGGCTACACCTTC.

The V and J genes are TRBV7-2 and TRBJ2-1, with a weak D call TRBD1 (6 bases). CDR3 length: 13 amino acids. The germline V gene encodes CDR1 SGHTA and CDR2 FQGNSA. V was pared by 5 bases and J by 10 bases, with 15 bases between. CDR3 sequence (DNA): TGTGCCAGCAGCCCAGGGTGGGGGCAGGAGCAGTTCTTC. It encodes CASSPGWGQEQFF.

The rearrangement uses TRBV5-1 and TRBJ2-3; TRBD1 matches 9 bases. CDR1 and CDR2 from the germline V gene are SGHRS and YFSETQ. The V segment lost 4 bases and the J segment 6 bases; nucleotides outside the gene matches: 18. This CDR3 has 18 amino acids. CDR3 in amino acids: CASSLRRPGQGSRDTQYF. The CDR3 DNA is TGCGCCAGCAGCCTAAGACGTCCGGGACAGGGATCTAGGGATACGCAGTATTTT.

In its sample, this clonotype was seen a few times. The V and J genes are TRBV6-5 and TRBJ2-7, with D tentatively TRBD2 (5 bases). V shed 5 bases and J shed 0 bases, with 14 bases lying between them. CDR3 length equals 15 residues. Germline CDR1 and CDR2: MNHEY and SVGAGI. The CDR3 bases are TGTGCCAGCAGTCTCGCGAGAGGGTACTCCTACGAGCAGTACTTC. Translated: CASSLARGYSYEQYF.

This clonotype turned up a few times. The chain uses TRBV5-8 and TRBJ2-1; 11 nucleotides match TRBD2. From germline, CDR1 is SGHTS and CDR2 YDEGEE. V dropped 2 bases and J dropped 9; count of bases not matched to a gene: 7. The CDR3 extends over 15 amino acids. The DNA of the CDR3 is TGTGCCAGCAGCTTAGGGACTAGCGGACGGGGTGAGCAGTTCTTC. Protein sequence: CASSLGTSGRGEQFF.

Regarding this clonotype: A much larger clonotype is one base distant, so this may be a read error. The chain employs TRBV3-1 and TRBJ2-5; TRBD1 agrees at 10 bases. This CDR3 contains 17 residues. The V gene end was trimmed by 2 bases and the J gene end by 11 bases; junction bases not matched to a gene: 17. From germline, CDR1 is LGHDT and CDR2 YNNKEL (reference sequence). DNA of the CDR3: TGTGCCAGCAGCCAAAGTCTGCCGGGACAGGGGTTTCATGAGCAGTACTTC. Translated, it gives CASSQSLPGQGFHEQYF.

V and J are TRBV5-6 and TRBJ2-7; D remains ambiguous. Trimming removed 4 bases at V and 12 bases at J, with 14 bases between. This CDR3 is 11 amino acids long. Germline V gene data show CDR1 as SGHDT and CDR2 as YYEEEE. As DNA, the CDR3 is TGTGCCAGCAGCGGCGCTTGGGGATTGTACTTC. This translates into CASSGAWGLYF.

The chain employs TRBV5-5 and TRBJ1-1, with a tentative D call TRBD1 (5 bases). Per germline, CDR1 SGHKS and CDR2 YYEKEE (reference sequence). V was clipped by 3 bases and J by 1 base, with 13 bases between them. CDR3 length: 15 amino acids. The CDR3 DNA reads as TGTGCCAGCAGCTGGGTGGGGGACCCGAACACTGAAGCTTTCTTT. Encoded protein: CASSWVGDPNTEAFF.

This clonotype occurred a few times. The chain uses TRBV11-3 and TRBJ2-3, with 7 bases identical to TRBD2. Trimming cost V 7 bases and J 10 bases; bases outside gene matches: 26. Germline loops: CDR1 SGHNT, CDR2 YENEEA. CDR3 length: 18 amino acids. The CDR3 nucleotides are TGTGCCAGCACCGGCAGGACCACGGCGACAGCCCTTGGGAGGGCGCAGTATTTT. Protein: CASTGRTTATALGRAQYF.

The rearrangement uses TRBV20-1 and TRBJ2-7, with D hard to call. Germline loops: CDR1 DFQATT, CDR2 SNEGSKA (reference sequence). The CDR3 runs 12 residues. The V end lost 4 bases, the J end lost 6 bases, and 13 bases lay between the germline ends. The CDR3 DNA sequence: TGCAGTGCTACCGTAAGTCCCCGCGAGCAGTACTTC. Protein sequence: CSATVSPREQYF.

The table lists this clonotype with a few counts. In DNA, the CDR3 is TGTGCCAGCAGCTTAGGCTGGGGCACTGAAGCTTTCTTT. Translating it yields CASSLGWGTEAFF. The V call is TRBV13, the J call TRBJ1-1; no definite D call. Trimming stripped 0 bases from V and 4 bases from J, with 6 bases between. This CDR3 region has 13 residues. Germline V gene data show CDR1 as PRHDT and CDR2 as FYEKMQ (reference sequence).

This chain joins TRBV21-1 and TRBJ2-4; the table gives TRBD1 as D, unverified against the DNA. TRBV21-1 is labeled a pseudogene. CDR3 size: 16 residues. The CDR3 DNA reads as TGTGCCAGCAGCAAAGAACCTCCCGGGGGGCGGAACATTCAGTACTTC. It yields the protein CASSKEPPGGRNIQYF.